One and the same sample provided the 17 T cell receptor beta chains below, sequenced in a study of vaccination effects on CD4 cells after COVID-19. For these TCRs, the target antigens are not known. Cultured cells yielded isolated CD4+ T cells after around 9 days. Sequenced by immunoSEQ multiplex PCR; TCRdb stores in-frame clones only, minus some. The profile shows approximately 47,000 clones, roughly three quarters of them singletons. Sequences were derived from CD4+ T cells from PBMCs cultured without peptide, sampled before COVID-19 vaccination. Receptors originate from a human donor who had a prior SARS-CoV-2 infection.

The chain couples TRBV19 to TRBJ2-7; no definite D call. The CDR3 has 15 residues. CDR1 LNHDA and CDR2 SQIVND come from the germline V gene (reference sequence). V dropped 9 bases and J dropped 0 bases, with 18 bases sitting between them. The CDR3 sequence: CARHIMGSRSYEQYF. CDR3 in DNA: TGTGCCAGACACATTATGGGCAGCCGCTCCTACGAGCAGTACTTC.

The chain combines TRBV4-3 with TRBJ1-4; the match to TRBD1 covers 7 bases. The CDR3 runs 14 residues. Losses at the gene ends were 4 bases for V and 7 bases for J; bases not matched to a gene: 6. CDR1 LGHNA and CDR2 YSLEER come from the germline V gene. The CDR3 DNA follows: TGCGCCAGCAGCCTAGAGACAGGGTTTGAAAAACTGTTTTTT. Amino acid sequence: CASSLETGFEKLFF.

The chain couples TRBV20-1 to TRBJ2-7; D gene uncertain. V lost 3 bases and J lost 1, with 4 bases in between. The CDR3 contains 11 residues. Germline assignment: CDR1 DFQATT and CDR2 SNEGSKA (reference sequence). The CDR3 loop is CSASPSYEQYF. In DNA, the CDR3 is TGCAGTGCTAGTCCATCCTACGAGCAGTACTTC.

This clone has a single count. The CDR3 loop is CASSLTGGVYGYTF. CDR3 in DNA: TGTGCCAGCAGCTTAACAGGCGGGGTATATGGCTACACCTTC. The chain recombines TRBV7-2 with TRBJ1-2; D possibly corresponds to TRBD1 (5 bases). The V end was cut by 2 bases, the J end by 5 bases, with 12 bases between. The germline CDR1 and CDR2 sequences are SGHTA and FQGNSA. The CDR3 is 14 residues long.

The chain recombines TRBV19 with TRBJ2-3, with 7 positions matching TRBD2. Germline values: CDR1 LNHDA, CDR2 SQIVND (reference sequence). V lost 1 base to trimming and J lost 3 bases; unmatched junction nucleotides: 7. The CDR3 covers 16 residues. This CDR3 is CASSIVGGGWTDTQYF. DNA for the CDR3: TGTGCCAGTAGTATAGTGGGCGGGGGTTGGACAGATACGCAGTATTTT.

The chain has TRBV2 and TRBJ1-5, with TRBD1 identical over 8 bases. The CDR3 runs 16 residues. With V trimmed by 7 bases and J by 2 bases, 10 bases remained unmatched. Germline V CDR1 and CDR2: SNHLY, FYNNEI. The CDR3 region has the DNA TGTGCCAGCACCGGGTATCCAGGGGGCGGCAATCAGCCCCAGCATTTT. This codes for CASTGYPGGGNQPQHF.

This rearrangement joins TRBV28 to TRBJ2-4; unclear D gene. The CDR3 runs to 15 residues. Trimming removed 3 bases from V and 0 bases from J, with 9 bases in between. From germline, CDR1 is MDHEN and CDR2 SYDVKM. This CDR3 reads CASSFHPEAKNIQYF. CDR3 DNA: TGTGCCAGCAGTTTTCACCCCGAAGCCAAAAACATTCAGTACTTC.

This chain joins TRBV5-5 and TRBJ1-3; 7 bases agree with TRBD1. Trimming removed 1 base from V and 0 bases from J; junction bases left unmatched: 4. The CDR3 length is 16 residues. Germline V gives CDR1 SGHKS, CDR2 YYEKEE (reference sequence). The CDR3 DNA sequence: TGTGCCAGCAGCTTGTGGACAGGCTCCTCTGGAAACACCATATATTTT. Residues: CASSLWTGSSGNTIYF. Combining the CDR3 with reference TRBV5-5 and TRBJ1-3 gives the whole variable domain DAGVTQSPTHLIKTRGQQVTLRCSPISGHKSVSWYQQVLGQGPQFIFQYYEKEERGRGNFPDRFSARQFPNYSSELNVNALLLGDSALYLCASSLWTGSSGNTIYFGEGSWLTVV.

CDR3 bases: TGTGCCAGCTCACGGGGACAGGGTTCTTTGAACGAGCAGTACTTC. It codes for CASSRGQGSLNEQYF. V is TRBV18 and J is TRBJ2-7, with 9 nucleotides matching TRBD1. The ends lost 4 bases at V and 5 bases at J; junction bases unmatched: 9. The CDR3 loop spans 15 amino acids. The germline V gene has CDR1 KGHSH and CDR2 LQKENI.

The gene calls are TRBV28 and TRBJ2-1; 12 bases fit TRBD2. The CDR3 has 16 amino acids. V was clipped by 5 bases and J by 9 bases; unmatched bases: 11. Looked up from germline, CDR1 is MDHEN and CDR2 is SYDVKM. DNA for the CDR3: TGTGCCAGCAGTCCACCCCCGGGACTAGCGGGCCGTGAGCAGTTCTTC. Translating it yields CASSPPPGLAGREQFF.

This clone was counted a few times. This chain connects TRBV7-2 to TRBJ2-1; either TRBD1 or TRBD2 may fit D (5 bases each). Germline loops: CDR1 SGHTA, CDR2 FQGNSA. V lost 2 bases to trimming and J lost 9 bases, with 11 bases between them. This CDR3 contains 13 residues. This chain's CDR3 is CASSLIDGGEQFF. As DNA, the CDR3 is TGTGCCAGCAGCTTAATTGATGGGGGTGAGCAGTTCTTC.

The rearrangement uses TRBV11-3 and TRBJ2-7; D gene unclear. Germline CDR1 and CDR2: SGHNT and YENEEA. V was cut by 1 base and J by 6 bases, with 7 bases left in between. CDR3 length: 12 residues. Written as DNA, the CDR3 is TGTGCCAGCAGCTTAGTGCAGTTCGAGCAGTACTTC. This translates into CASSLVQFEQYF. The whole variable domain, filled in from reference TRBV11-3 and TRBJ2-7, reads EAGVVQSPRYKIIEKKQPVAFWCNPISGHNTLYWYLQNLGQGPELLIRYENEEAVDDSQLPKDRFSAERLKGVDSTLKIQPAELGDSAVYLCASSLVQFEQYFGPGTRLTVT.

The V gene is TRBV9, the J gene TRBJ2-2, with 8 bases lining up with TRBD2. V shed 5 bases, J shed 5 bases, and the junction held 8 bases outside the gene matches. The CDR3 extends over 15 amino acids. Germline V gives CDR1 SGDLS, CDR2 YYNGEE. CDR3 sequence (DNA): TGTGCCAGCAGAGAGGGAGCTAGCGGGACCGGGGAGCTGTTTTTT. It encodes CASREGASGTGELFF.

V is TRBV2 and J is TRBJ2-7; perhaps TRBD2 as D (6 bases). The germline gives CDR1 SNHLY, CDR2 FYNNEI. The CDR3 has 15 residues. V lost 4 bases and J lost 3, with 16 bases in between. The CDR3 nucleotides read TGTGCCAGCAGTGGGCTGACGGGACTCTACTACGAGCAGTACTTC. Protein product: CASSGLTGLYYEQYF.

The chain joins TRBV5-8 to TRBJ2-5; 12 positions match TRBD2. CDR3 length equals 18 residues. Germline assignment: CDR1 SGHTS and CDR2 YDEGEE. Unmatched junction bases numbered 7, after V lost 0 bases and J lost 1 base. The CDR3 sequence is CASSLEYTSGGLQETQYF. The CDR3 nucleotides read TGTGCCAGCAGCTTGGAGTACACTAGCGGGGGGCTCCAAGAGACCCAGTACTTC.

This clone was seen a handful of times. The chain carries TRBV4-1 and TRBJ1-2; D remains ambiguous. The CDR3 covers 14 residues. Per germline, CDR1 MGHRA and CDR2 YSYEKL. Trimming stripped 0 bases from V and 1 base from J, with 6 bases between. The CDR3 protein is CASSQDIYNYGYTF. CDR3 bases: TGCGCCAGCAGCCAAGACATCTATAACTATGGCTACACCTTC.

The CDR3 bases are TGTGCCAGCAGCCGCCGTAGCGGGAGGGAGTTTGTTGAGCAGTTCTTC. As protein: CASSRRSGREFVEQFF. The chain carries TRBV4-2 and TRBJ2-1, with 11 bases identical to TRBD2. The CDR3 spans 16 residues. Germline trimming cut 4 bases from V and 9 bases from J; bases unmatched to any gene: 11. The V gene's germline CDR1 is LGHNA and CDR2 YNFKEQ.